This entry lists 3 T cell receptor beta chains sequenced from one sample in a study of early T cells in non-severe SARS-CoV-2 infection. Via MiXCR, TCRdb re-called the 5' RACE reads, giving one row per CDR3 protein. The table shows approximately 65,000 distinct CDR3 sequences, with roughly an eighth occurring only once. The sequenced material came from whole blood. The receptors derive from an adult who was a healthcare worker with PCR-confirmed SARS-CoV-2 infection or an uninfected control (not recorded which).

The rearrangement uses TRBV5-1 and TRBJ2-1, with 9 positions matching TRBD2. V shed 2 bases, J shed 5 bases, and the junction held 2 bases outside the gene matches. Germline values: CDR1 SGHRS, CDR2 YFSETQ. The CDR3 is made up of 14 amino acids. The CDR3 reads CASSFPSGNNEQFF. CDR3 sequence (DNA): TGCGCCAGCAGCTTTCCTAGCGGGAACAATGAGCAGTTCTTC.

This clonotype has a handful of counts. The J gene is TRBJ1-5, the V gene TRBV6-2 or TRBV6-3; D is uncertain. CDR3 size: 14 residues. The germline V gene encodes CDR1 MNHEY and CDR2 SVGEGT. Trimming pared 2 bases from V and 11 bases from J, leaving 16 bases between. The CDR3 bases are TGTGCCAGCAGTTACGTAGGCCCTAAGTCAGCCCAGCATTTT. It is translated as CASSYVGPKSAQHF.

This clonotype has just a few counts. This chain uses TRBV29-1 with TRBJ2-1; 7 nucleotides align to TRBD2. With V trimmed by 7 bases and J by 6 bases, 9 bases remained unmatched. Per the germline V gene, CDR1 is SQVTM and CDR2 is ANQGSEA. This CDR3 has 13 residues. CDR3 nucleotide sequence: TGCAGCGCCGCCCAGCCGGGGGGCAATGAGCAGTTCTTC. This gives the protein CSAAQPGGNEQFF.